The rows below give T cell receptor beta chains drawn from one sample of a study of shared clonotypes between healthy human individuals. The assay was immunoSEQ multiplex PCR, and TCRdb's table has in-frame clones only and misses some. The table has roughly 2.5 million clones, more than 80% seen once. The specimen was naive CD4+ T cells sorted from blood. These receptors came from a young man in good health. The CDR3 runs from the conserved cysteine through the conserved F or W. The D gene is left open where the match is weak. Clone size is stated in some rows and not others, as once, few, many or a class when expanded.

cdr3_nt: TGTGCCACCAGCAGAGATAGCTCTCCCACAGATACGCAGTATTTT
cdr3_aa: CATSRDSSPTDTQYF
j_call: TRBJ2-3
v_call: TRBV15
d_call: -
clone_size: -

cdr3_nt: TGTGCCAGCAGCCCCCGCGGCACAGATACGCAGTATTTT
cdr3_aa: CASSPRGTDTQYF
j_call: TRBJ2-3
v_call: TRBV11-2
d_call: -
clone_size: once

cdr3_nt: TGTGCCAGCAGTTCCCAGGGGCCAGATACGCAGTATTTT
cdr3_aa: CASSSQGPDTQYF
j_call: TRBJ2-3
v_call: TRBV7-9
d_call: -
clone_size: -

cdr3_nt: TGTGCCAGCAGCCGGAGTATTGACCAGCCCCAGCATTTT
cdr3_aa: CASSRSIDQPQHF
j_call: TRBJ1-5
v_call: TRBV5-4
d_call: -
clone_size: -

cdr3_nt: TGTGCCAGCTCACCACCTGGGTTTGCAGATACGCAGTATTTT
cdr3_aa: CASSPPGFADTQYF
j_call: TRBJ2-3
v_call: TRBV18
d_call: -
clone_size: -

cdr3_nt: TGCGCCAGCAAGACAGGGTCGGATTACGAGCAGTACTTC
cdr3_aa: CASKTGSDYEQYF
j_call: TRBJ2-7
v_call: TRBV5-1
d_call: TRBD1
clone_size: -

cdr3_nt: TGTGCCAGCAGCCGGGGGGGTCTGTATACGCAGTATTTT
cdr3_aa: CASSRGGLYTQYF
j_call: TRBJ2-3
v_call: TRBV27
d_call: TRBD2
clone_size: -

cdr3_nt: TGCGCCAGCAGCCAATCGACAGGTCTGTCCTACGAGCAGTACTTC
cdr3_aa: CASSQSTGLSYEQYF
j_call: TRBJ2-7
v_call: TRBV4-1
d_call: -
clone_size: -

cdr3_nt: TGTGCCAGCGGGTTAGGCGGTCGTCTTACTGAAGCTTTCTTT
cdr3_aa: CASGLGGRLTEAFF
j_call: TRBJ1-1
v_call: TRBV6-5
d_call: -
clone_size: once

cdr3_nt: TGTGCCAGCAGGCCCCCTGACAGGGGGAATTCACCCCTCCACTTT
cdr3_aa: CASRPPDRGNSPLHF
j_call: TRBJ1-6
v_call: TRBV7-2
d_call: TRBD1
clone_size: -

cdr3_nt: TGCGCCAGCAGCTTTCGACAGGGATTCGGCAATCAGCCCCAGCATTTT
cdr3_aa: CASSFRQGFGNQPQHF
j_call: TRBJ1-5
v_call: TRBV5-1
d_call: TRBD1
clone_size: -

cdr3_nt: TGTGCCAGCAGCTCGACAGGGGGCATGGATACGCAGTATTTT
cdr3_aa: CASSSTGGMDTQYF
j_call: TRBJ2-3
v_call: TRBV7-9
d_call: TRBD1
clone_size: -

cdr3_nt: TGTGCCAGCAGCTTCGACAGGGGGGCTACCGGGGAGCTGTTTTTT
cdr3_aa: CASSFDRGATGELFF
j_call: TRBJ2-2
v_call: TRBV11-2
d_call: TRBD1
clone_size: -

cdr3_nt: TGTGCCAGCAGCTCCCAGTCCGGGCCTCAAGTATCGGGGGGCTACACCTTC
cdr3_aa: CASSSQSGPQVSGGYTF
j_call: TRBJ1-2
v_call: TRBV7-2
d_call: -
clone_size: -

cdr3_nt: TGTGCCTGGAGTGTACACGGCGCCTCCACAGATACGCAGTATTTT
cdr3_aa: CAWSVHGASTDTQYF
j_call: TRBJ2-3
v_call: TRBV30
d_call: -
clone_size: once